This TCR beta chain was captured in a study of vaccination and CD4 T cells after COVID-19. Noted treatment: 10-day PBMC culture with coronavirus spike peptide pools or control peptides (ViraFEST assay). Turning to this clonotype: Its antigen is currently unknown.

Scientists ran DNA taken from cultured CD4+ T cells through the Oncomine TCR Beta short-read assay for sequencing. TCRdb recomputed calls from the PCR reads with MiXCR, one row per CDR3 protein. Among roughly 12,000 distinct CDR3 sequences, 45% to 75% were seen once, and the ten largest hold over 8%. The origin of this receptor is a human donor who had recovered from COVID-19. The sample was CD4+ T cells from blood, cultured in vitro.

CDR3 sequence reads: CASSFSLSHRKLFF. CDR3 nucleotides: TGTGCCAGCAGTTTCTCTTTGTCCCATCGAAAACTGTTTTTT. The chain employs TRBV28 and TRBJ1-4; D gene unclear. The CDR3 runs to 14 residues. Germline-derived CDR1 and CDR2 are MDHEN and SYDVKM. With 3 bases removed from V and 10 bases from J, the gap between germline ends came to 15 bases.